A selection of T cell receptor beta chains follows, all from one sample in a study of a mutant IDH1 vaccine in newly diagnosed glioma. TCRdb's table, derived via immunoSEQ multiplex PCR, lists solely in-frame clones and lacks some. In the table there are about 24,000 clones, 82% of which are singletons. Which antigens these TCRs recognize remains unknown. The sequences come from PBMCs, collected from a glioma patient whose treatment included an IDH1 peptide vaccine. The receptors here all came from a man in his forties with glioma. Some clones in this sample may be carry-over from other donors' samples. The CDR3 runs from the conserved cysteine through the conserved F or W. The order of the fields is V gene, clone size, CDR3 length, D gene, J gene, CDR3 DNA, CDR3 protein. The D gene is left open where the match is weak. Clone size, where shown, is once, few, many, or a class for clones that have expanded.

>TRBV2|NA|14|NA|TRBJ1-1
TGTGCCAGCAGCGTAAGGGGGTCAAACGGGGGGGCTTTCTTT
CASSVRGSNGGAFF
>TRBV20-1|NA|11|NA|TRBJ1-1
TGCAGTGCTAGTCCTTCCGCTGAAGCTTTCTTT
CSASPSAEAFF
>TRBV5-4|NA|16|TRBD2|TRBJ2-5
TGTGCCAGCAGCGGAGGGACTAGCGGGGGAGTAGAGACCCAGTACTTC
CASSGGTSGGVETQYF
>TRBV7-3|few|16|NA|TRBJ2-3
TGTGCCAGCAGTTTACGGACTTATAGCGGTGGAGATACGCAGTATTTT
CASSLRTYSGGDTQYF
>TRBV2|NA|15|TRBD1|TRBJ1-2
TGTGCCAGCAGTGAATGGACAGGGGCGAACTATGGCTACACCTTC
CASSEWTGANYGYTF
>TRBV6-5|NA|14|NA|TRBJ2-7
TGTGCCAGCAGTCCCCCGGGACCGGACTACGAGCAGTACTTC
CASSPPGPDYEQYF
>TRBV10-3|NA|18|TRBD1|TRBJ2-7
TGTGCCATCAGTGAGTCGACTTGGGACAGGGAGTTTTTCTACGAGCAGTACTTC
CAISESTWDREFFYEQYF
>TRBV6-1|NA|15|TRBD1|TRBJ1-5
TGTGCCAGCACAACTACAGGGGTGCGCAATCAGCCCCAGCATTTT
CASTTTGVRNQPQHF
>TRBV9|NA|13|NA|TRBJ2-7
TGTGCCAGCAGCGTAGGACAGACCTACGAGCAGTACTTC
CASSVGQTYEQYF
>TRBV25-1|NA|16|NA|TRBJ1-6
TGTGCCAGCAGTGAAGGGTACAGCTCCTATAATTCACCCCTCCACTTT
CASSEGYSSYNSPLHF